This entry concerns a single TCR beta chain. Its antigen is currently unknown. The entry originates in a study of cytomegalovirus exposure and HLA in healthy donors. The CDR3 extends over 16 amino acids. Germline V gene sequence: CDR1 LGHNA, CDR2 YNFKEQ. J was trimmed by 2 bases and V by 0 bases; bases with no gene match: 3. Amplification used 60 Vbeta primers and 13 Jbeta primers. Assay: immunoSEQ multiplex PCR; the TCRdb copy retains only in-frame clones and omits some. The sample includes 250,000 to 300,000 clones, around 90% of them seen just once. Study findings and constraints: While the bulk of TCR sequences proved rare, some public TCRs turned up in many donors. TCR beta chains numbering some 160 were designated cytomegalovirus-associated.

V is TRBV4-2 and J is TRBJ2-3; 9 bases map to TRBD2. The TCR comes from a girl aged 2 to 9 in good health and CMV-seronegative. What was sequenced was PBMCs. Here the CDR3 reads CASSQEIAGVTDTQYF. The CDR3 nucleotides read TGTGCCAGCAGCCAAGAAATAGCGGGGGTCACAGATACGCAGTATTTT.